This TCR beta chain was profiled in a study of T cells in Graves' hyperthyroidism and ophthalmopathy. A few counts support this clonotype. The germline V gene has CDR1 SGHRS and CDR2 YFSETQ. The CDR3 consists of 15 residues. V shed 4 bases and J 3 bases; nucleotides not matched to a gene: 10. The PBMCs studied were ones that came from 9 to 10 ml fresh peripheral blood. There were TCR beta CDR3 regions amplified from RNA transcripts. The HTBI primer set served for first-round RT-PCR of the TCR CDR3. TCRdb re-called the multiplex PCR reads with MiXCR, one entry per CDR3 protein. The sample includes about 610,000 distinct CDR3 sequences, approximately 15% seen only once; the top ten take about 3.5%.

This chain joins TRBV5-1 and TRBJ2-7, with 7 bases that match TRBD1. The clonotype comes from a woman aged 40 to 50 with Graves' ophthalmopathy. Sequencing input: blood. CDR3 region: CASSPDGTVIYEQYF. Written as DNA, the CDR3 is TGCGCCAGCAGCCCGGATGGGACAGTCATCTACGAGCAGTACTTC.